Here is one T cell receptor (beta chain) with its context. No antigen is known for it. This specimen belongs to a study of CD4+ T cells in melanoma. General study results and limits: Diverse differentiation states were reported for melanoma neoantigen-specific CD4+ T cells. A reported correlation linked neoantigen-specific CD4+ T cells to CD8+, macrophage and B cell function.

V dropped 7 bases and J dropped 4 bases, with 11 bases sitting between them. The CDR3 has 14 residues. CDR1 is SEHNR, CDR2 FQNEAQ, per germline (reference sequence). The method was immunoSEQ multiplex PCR; TCRdb's version includes in-frame clones alone and lacks a portion of them. Of more than 12,000 clones in the sample, less than 70% were seen once. The TCR comes from a human donor with melanoma. What was sequenced was cells from a culture (not recorded whether cultured in vitro). The chain carries TRBV7-9 and TRBJ2-6, with a tentative D call TRBD2 (5 bases). CDR3 in DNA: TGTGCCAGCAATATGGGAGCGGGGGCCAACGTCCTGACTTTC. Protein sequence: CASNMGAGANVLTF.